These T cell receptor beta chains were read from a single sample in a study of blood T cell repertoires in COVID-19. Data came from immunoSEQ multiplex PCR; TCRdb stores just in-frame clones and leaves some out. The data contain 30,000 or so clones, approximately 85% of them seen just once; the ten biggest clones take up 25% to 30%. Material: peripheral blood. The receptor source for this set is a woman older than 75 with COVID-19, enrolled during active disease. Both conserved end residues are trimmed from each CDR3.

>TRBJ2-6|TRBV6-1
AMGQKSSGANVLT
>TRBJ1-3|TRBV3-1/TRBV3-2
ASSRTGERGNTIY
>TRBJ1-1|TRBV5-1
ASSLAHRETEAF
>TRBJ2-7|TRBV6-5
ASNPQGTGGLEQY
>TRBJ2-7|TRBV18
ASSPSYSYEQY
>TRBJ1-1|TRBV4-1
ASSFGQNTEAF
>TRBJ1-2|TRBV6-5
ASSSVEANYGYT
>TRBJ1-3|TRBV11-1
ASSLGLSGNTIY
>TRBJ2-5|TRBV29-1
SVPRRGGQETQY
>TRBJ2-2|TRBV11-2
ASSLDVLTGELF
>TRBJ2-2|TRBV7-3
ASSLKGGGPGELF
>TRBJ1-5|TRBV6-2/TRBV6-3
ASSYGTAYSNQPQH
>TRBJ2-7|TRBV2
ASRAGTSGGYEQY
>TRBJ2-3|TRBV24-1
ATSETGQGVTDTQY
>TRBJ1-5|TRBV6-1
ASSGRDRGLGQPQH
>TRBJ1-5|TRBV5-5
ASSLRVEQPQH
>TRBJ2-1|TRBV7-8
ASSSTAPGFVNEQF
>TRBJ1-3|TRBV5-1
ASSLSSSGNTIY
>TRBJ2-1|TRBV3-1/TRBV3-2
ASSPKAGGAAGQF
>TRBJ2-1|TRBV6-5
ASSYSVRGISEQF
>TRBJ2-1|TRBV24-1
ATQDRPYNEQF
>TRBJ2-2|TRBV6-5
ASSSTGGRGGELF
>TRBJ1-2|TRBV14
ASSQGRKQGHGYT
>TRBJ2-2|TRBV9
ASSVAIAGGRTGELF
>TRBJ2-1|TRBV10-1
ASSESTANNEQF
>TRBJ1-3|TRBV3-1/TRBV3-2
ASSLRLGSSGNTIY
>TRBJ1-6|TRBV2
ASSEALGGAHSPLH
>TRBJ1-3|TRBV5-1
ASSSAGTGGSGNTIY
>TRBJ1-2|TRBV27
ASSFSSVGANYGYT
>TRBJ1-2|TRBV3-1/TRBV3-2
ASSYRDSGYGYT
>TRBJ2-1|TRBV5-4
ASSPGLEGEQF
>TRBJ2-3|TRBV3-1/TRBV3-2
ASSQVPATSTDTQY
>TRBJ1-1|TRBV27
ASSFDRNTEAF
>TRBJ1-1|TRBV11-3
ASSHGTGGTEAF
>TRBJ2-7|TRBV3-1/TRBV3-2
ASSRRPGTGGSYEQY
>TRBJ2-3|TRBV3-1/TRBV3-2
ASSQGWGGPSTDTQY
>TRBJ1-4|TRBV6-5
ASRGQGRGEKLF
>TRBJ2-7|TRBV5-1
ASSFSTSYEQY
>TRBJ1-1|TRBV5-6
ASSSGLHLNTEAF
>TRBJ2-7|TRBV5-4
ASSSPGQGSYEQY
>TRBJ2-3|TRBV24-1
ATSDPTADTQY
>TRBJ2-3|TRBV11-2
ASSFQGAAGGVTQY
>TRBJ1-2|TRBV19
ASSIGTRGYT
>TRBJ2-5|TRBV3-1/TRBV3-2
ASSQGVRLAGGLETQY
>TRBJ2-7|TRBV5-1
ASSQTSGVVEQY
>TRBJ1-1|TRBV6-1
ASSEVGTGGEAF
>TRBJ1-1|TRBV19
ASSGPGAGAEAF
>TRBJ2-3|TRBV5-1
ASSPSTDTQY
>TRBJ1-6|TRBV6-5
ASSSGQTNNSPLH
>TRBJ1-2|TRBV9
ASSPGQGAFVYGYT
>TRBJ1-1|TRBV3-1/TRBV3-2
ASSPRQGFGTEAF
>TRBJ1-3|TRBV2
ASSEVPNSGNTIY